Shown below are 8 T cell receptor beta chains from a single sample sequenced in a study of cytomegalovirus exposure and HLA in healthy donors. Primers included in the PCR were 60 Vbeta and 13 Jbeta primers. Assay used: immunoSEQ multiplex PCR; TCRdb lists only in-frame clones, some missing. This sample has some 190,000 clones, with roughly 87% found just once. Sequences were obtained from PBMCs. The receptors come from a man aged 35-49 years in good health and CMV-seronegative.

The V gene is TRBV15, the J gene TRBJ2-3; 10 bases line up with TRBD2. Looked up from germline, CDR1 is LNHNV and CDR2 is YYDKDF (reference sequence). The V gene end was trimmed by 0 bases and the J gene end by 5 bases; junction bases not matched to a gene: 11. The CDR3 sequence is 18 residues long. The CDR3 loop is CATSRDFTSGNEGDTQYF. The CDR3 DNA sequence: TGTGCCACCAGCAGAGATTTTACTAGCGGGAATGAAGGAGATACGCAGTATTTT.

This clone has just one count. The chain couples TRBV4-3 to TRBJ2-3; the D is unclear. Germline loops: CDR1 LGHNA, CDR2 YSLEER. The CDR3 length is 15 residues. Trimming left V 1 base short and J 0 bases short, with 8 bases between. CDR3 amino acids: CASSQGPGSTDTQYF. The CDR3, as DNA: TGCGCCAGCAGCCAAGGCCCAGGAAGCACAGATACGCAGTATTTT.

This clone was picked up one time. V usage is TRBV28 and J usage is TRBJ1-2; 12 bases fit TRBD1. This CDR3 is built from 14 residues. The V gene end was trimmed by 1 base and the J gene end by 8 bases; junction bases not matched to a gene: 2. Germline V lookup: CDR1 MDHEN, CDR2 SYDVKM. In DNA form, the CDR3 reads TGTGCCAGCAGTTTATTGGGGACAGGGGGCGGCTACACCTTC. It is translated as CASSLLGTGGGYTF.

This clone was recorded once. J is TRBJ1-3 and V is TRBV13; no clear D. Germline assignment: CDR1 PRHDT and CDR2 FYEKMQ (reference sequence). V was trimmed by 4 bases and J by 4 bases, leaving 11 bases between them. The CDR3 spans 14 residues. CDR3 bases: TGTGCCAGCAGCTCGACGGGAGACGGAAACACCATATATTTT. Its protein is CASSSTGDGNTIYF.

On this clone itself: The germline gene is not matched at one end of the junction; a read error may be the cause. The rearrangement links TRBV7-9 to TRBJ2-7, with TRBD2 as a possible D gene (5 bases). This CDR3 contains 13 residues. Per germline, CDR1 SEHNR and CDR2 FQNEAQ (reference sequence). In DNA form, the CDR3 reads TGTGCCAGCAGTTTAGGGTTGGACTTTCAGCAGTACTTC. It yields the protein CASSLGLDFQQYF.

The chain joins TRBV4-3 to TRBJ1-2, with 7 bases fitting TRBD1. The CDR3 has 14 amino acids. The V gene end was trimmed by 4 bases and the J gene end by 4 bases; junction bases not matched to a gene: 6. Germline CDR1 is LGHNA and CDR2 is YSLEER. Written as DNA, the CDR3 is TGCGCCAGCAGCCGAAGAGGGGACAGCTATGGCTACACCTTC. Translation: CASSRRGDSYGYTF.

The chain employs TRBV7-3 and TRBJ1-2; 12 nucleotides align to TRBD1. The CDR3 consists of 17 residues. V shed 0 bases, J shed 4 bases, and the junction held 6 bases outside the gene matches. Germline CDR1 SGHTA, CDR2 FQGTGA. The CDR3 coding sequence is TGTGCCAGCAGCTTAACGGGGGACAGGGGGCTTGGCTATGGCTACACCTTC. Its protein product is CASSLTGDRGLGYGYTF.

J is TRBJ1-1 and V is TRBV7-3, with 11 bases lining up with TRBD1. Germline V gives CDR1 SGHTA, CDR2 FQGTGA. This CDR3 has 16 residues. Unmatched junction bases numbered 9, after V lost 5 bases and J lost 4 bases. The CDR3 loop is CASSPMGQGEGTEAFF. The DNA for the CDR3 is TGTGCCAGCAGCCCAATGGGACAGGGGGAGGGCACTGAAGCTTTCTTT.